These T cell receptor beta chains were read from a single sample in a study of T cell changes during pregnancy in multiple sclerosis. Using immunoSEQ multiplex PCR, the repertoire was profiled, and TCRdb retains in-frame clones only, with some absent. Among 65,000 to 75,000 clones listed, 90% to 95% were seen once. The material sequenced was peripheral blood, taken in the third trimester of pregnancy. The receptors stem from a female donor in good health, enrolled as a control in a pregnancy study. Each CDR3 is given with its conserved first and last residue. D genes are given only for firm matches. Some rows mark clone size as missing; the rest say once, few, many or name a class of expanded clone.

TRBJ1-2,TRBD1,NA,TRBV19,CASSMEGTGFGYTF,TGTGCCAGTAGTATGGAGGGGACAGGGTTTGGCTACACCTTC
TRBJ2-2,NA,NA,TRBV5-1,CASSLDGGPGELFF,TGCGCCAGCAGCTTGGACGGAGGGCCCGGGGAGCTGTTTTTT
TRBJ2-7,TRBD2,NA,TRBV28,CASSLIGTGTSPSEQYF,TGTGCCAGCAGTTTAATTGGGACCGGGACTAGTCCGAGCGAGCAGTACTTC
TRBJ1-1,TRBD1,NA,TRBV19,CASTRGQGGTEAFF,TGTGCCAGTACCCGGGGACAGGGGGGCACTGAAGCTTTCTTT
TRBJ2-7,TRBD2,NA,TRBV7-2,CASSSSRGGLLHEQYF,TGTGCCAGCAGCTCTTCGCGGGGGGGCCTTCTCCACGAGCAGTACTTC
TRBJ1-6,TRBD1,NA,TRBV11-2,CASSLERAGGGLRYNSPLHF,TGTGCCAGCAGCTTAGAGAGGGCAGGGGGCGGTTTACGCTATAATTCACCCCTCCACTTT
TRBJ1-2,TRBD1,NA,TRBV9,CASSAAPGTGCTF,TGTGCCAGCAGCGCCGCCCCAGGGACAGGGTGCACCTTC
TRBJ2-5,TRBD1,NA,TRBV18,CASSPGPGQSQETQYF,TGTGCCAGCTCACCAGGACCGGGACAGAGTCAAGAGACCCAGTACTTC
TRBJ2-7,NA,NA,TRBV15,CATLLSQGGEQYF,TGTGCCACCCTGTTATCGCAGGGGGGCGAGCAGTACTTC
TRBJ1-6,TRBD1,NA,TRBV6-1,CAGGQENNSPLHF,TGTGCCGGGGGACAGGAGAATAATTCACCCCTCCACTTT
TRBJ2-1,NA,NA,TRBV7-2,CASSLAGGTYNEQFF,TGTGCCAGCAGCTTAGCCGGGGGAACCTACAATGAGCAGTTCTTC
TRBJ1-5,TRBD1,NA,TRBV18,CASSHGQAGNQPQHF,TGTGCCAGCTCACACGGACAGGCCGGGAATCAGCCCCAGCATTTT
TRBJ2-1,NA,NA,TRBV10-3,CAISAGGSSYNEQFF,TGTGCCATCAGTGCCGGGGGTAGCTCCTACAATGAGCAGTTCTTC
TRBJ1-1,NA,NA,TRBV29-1,CSVSGSTEAFF,TGCAGCGTTTCAGGGTCCACTGAAGCTTTCTTT
TRBJ2-2,TRBD1,NA,TRBV29-1,CSVEKGTVTGELFF,TGCAGCGTTGAAAAGGGGACAGTTACCGGGGAGCTGTTTTTT
TRBJ1-1,TRBD1,NA,TRBV29-1,CSVRQGETEAFF,TGCAGCGTTCGACAGGGGGAGACTGAAGCTTTCTTT
TRBJ1-4,NA,NA,TRBV1,CTSSQHRQQGGEKLFF,TGCACCAGCAGCCAGCACCGACAGCAGGGGGGTGAAAAACTGTTTTTT
TRBJ1-1,NA,NA,TRBV4-1,CASSQVATKAFF,TGCGCCAGCAGCCAAGTGGCGACAAAAGCTTTCTTT
TRBJ2-7,TRBD1,NA,TRBV5-6,CASSLVGQGHEQYF,TGTGCCAGCAGCTTGGTAGGACAGGGACACGAGCAGTACTTC
TRBJ1-5,NA,NA,TRBV15,CATSMRISNQPQHF,TGTGCCACCAGCATGAGGATTAGCAATCAGCCCCAGCATTTT
TRBJ1-1,NA,NA,TRBV7-9,CASSLNGANGAFF,TGTGCCAGCAGCTTAAACGGAGCAAATGGAGCTTTCTTT
TRBJ2-7,TRBD2,NA,TRBV5-8,CASSKRGVSYEQYF,TGTGCCAGCAGCAAACGGGGGGTCTCCTACGAGCAGTACTTC
TRBJ2-7,TRBD1,NA,TRBV7-2,CASSLVIGQGAREQYF,TGTGCCAGCAGCTTAGTTATCGGACAGGGGGCCCGGGAGCAGTACTTC
TRBJ1-1,NA,NA,TRBV5-6,CASSLEAQGLLF,TGTGCCAGCAGCTTGGAGGCACAGGGTCTGCTCTTT
TRBJ1-1,TRBD1,NA,TRBV23-1,CASSQHDRGTEAFF,TGCGCCAGCAGTCAGCATGACAGGGGCACTGAAGCTTTCTTT
TRBJ1-2,TRBD1,once,TRBV7-2,CASSFLQGNYGYTF,TGTGCCAGCAGCTTTCTACAGGGGAACTATGGCTACACCTTC
TRBJ2-2,TRBD1,NA,TRBV5-8,CASSSLSTGAAGELFF,TGTGCCAGCAGCTCACTCTCTACAGGGGCCGCCGGGGAGCTGTTTTTT
TRBJ1-2,NA,NA,TRBV11-2,CASSLGSGFEYGYTF,TGTGCCAGCAGCTTAGGGTCGGGGTTCGAATATGGCTACACCTTC